The clone carrying this T cell receptor (beta chain) was seen a handful of times. Its specificity is not known. Treatment of the sample: randomized to nivolumab then ipilimumab (arm A) or the reverse (arm B). This specimen belongs to a study of sequential checkpoint blockade in melanoma. About the study: Both treatment sequences were followed by maintenance nivolumab. TCRβ was sequenced from DNA of 91 pretreatment tumors. Roughly 23 patients had matched tumor biopsies before treatment and at week 13 after nivolumab or ipilimumab alone.

The germline CDR1 and CDR2 sequences are SGHNT and YENEEA. The ends lost 5 bases at V and 5 bases at J; junction bases unmatched: 5. This CDR3 has 14 amino acids. Assay used: immunoSEQ multiplex PCR; TCRdb lists only in-frame clones, some missing. The sample has tens of thousands of clones; about 30% are singletons. Study-wide results and limits: In arm A, pretreatment tumor clonality was associated with response.

The source material was tumor tissue (inferred from file names), sampled from a patient given nivolumab and ipilimumab in sequence. This TCR came from a human donor with melanoma. The genes are TRBV11-3 and TRBJ2-5; 10 nucleotides agree with TRBD1. The CDR3 protein is CASSPDRGAETQYF. The CDR3 coding sequence is TGTGCCAGCAGCCCGGACAGGGGGGCGGAGACCCAGTACTTC.